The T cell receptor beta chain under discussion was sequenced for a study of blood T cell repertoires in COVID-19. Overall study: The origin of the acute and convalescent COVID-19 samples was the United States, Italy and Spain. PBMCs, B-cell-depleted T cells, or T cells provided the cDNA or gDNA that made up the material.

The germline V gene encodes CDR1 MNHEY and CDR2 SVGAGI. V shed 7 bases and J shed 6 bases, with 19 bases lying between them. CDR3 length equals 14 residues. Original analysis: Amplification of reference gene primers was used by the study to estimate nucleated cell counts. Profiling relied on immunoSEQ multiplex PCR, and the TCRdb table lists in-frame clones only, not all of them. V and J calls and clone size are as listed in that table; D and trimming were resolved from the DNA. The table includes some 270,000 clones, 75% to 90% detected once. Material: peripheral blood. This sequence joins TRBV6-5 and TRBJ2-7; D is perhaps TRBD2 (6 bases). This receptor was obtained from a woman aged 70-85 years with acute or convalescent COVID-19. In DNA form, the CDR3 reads TGTGCCAGCATCAGGCGGGACTCCGAAGGCGAGCAGTACTTC. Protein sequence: CASIRRDSEGEQYF.